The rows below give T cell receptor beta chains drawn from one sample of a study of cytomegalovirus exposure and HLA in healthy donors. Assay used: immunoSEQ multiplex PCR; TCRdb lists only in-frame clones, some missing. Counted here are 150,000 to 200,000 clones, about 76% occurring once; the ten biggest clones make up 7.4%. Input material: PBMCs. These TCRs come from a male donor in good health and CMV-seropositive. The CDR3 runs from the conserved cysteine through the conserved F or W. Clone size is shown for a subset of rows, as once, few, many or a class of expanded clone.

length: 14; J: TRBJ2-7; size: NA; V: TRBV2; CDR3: CASSLMWGDSEQYF
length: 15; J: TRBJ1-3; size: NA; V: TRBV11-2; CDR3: CASSSGSYSGNTIYF
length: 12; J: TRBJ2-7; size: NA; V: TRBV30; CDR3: CAFGQDPYEQYF
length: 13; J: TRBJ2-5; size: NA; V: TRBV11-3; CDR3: CASSLGQRETQYF
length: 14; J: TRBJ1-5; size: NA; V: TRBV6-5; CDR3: CASILQGGNQPQHF
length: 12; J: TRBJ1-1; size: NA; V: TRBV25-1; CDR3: CASSGGPHEAFF
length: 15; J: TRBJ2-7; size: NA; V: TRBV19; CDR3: CASSWDSGGYYEQYF
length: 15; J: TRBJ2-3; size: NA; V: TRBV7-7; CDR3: CASSSQGLSTDTQYF
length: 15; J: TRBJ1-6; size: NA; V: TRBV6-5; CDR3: CASSRQGSPNSPLHF
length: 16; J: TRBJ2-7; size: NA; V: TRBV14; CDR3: CASSQAWTGNSYEQYF
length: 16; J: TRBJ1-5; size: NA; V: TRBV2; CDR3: CASSEATQGAEQPQHF
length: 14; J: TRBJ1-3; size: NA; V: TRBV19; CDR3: CASSLSPGGNTIYF
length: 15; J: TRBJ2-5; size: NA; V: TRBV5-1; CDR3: CASSFLGAGQETQYF
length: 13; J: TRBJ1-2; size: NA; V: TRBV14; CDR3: CASSQGSGYGYTF
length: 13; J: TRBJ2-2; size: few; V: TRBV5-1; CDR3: CASSTENTGELFF
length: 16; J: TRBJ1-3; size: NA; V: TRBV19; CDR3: CASSRPHQGVRNTIYF
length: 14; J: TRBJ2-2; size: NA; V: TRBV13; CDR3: CASSVIRGGWELFF
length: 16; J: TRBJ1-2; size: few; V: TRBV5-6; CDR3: CASSQRAGTWVDGYTF